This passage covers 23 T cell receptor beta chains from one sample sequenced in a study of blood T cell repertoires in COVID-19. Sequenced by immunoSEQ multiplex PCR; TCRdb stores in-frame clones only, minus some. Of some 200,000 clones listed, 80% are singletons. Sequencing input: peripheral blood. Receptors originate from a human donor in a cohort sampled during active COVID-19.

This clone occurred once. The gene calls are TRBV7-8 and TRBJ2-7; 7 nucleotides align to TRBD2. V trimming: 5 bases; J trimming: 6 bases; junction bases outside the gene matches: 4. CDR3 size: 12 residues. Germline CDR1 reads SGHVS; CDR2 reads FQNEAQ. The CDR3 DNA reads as TGTGCCAGCAGCCGGACTAGTGGCGAGCAGTACTTC. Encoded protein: CASSRTSGEQYF.

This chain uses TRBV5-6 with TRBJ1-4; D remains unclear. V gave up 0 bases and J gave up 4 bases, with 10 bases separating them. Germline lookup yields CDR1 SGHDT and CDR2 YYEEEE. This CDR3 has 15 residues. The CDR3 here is CASSLAGAGNEKLFF. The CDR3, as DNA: TGTGCCAGCAGCTTGGCGGGAGCTGGTAATGAAAAACTGTTTTTT.

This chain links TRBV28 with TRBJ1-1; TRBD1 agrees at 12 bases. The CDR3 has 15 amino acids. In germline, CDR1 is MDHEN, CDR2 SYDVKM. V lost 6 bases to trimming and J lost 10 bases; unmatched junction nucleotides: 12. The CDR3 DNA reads TGTGCCAGCAGGCCTCAACAGGGACAGGGGGCGCGAGCTTTCTTT. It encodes CASRPQQGQGARAFF.

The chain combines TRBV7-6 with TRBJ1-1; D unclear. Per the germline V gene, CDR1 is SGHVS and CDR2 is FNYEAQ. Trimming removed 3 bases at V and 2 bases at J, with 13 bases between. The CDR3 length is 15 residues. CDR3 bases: TGTGCCAGCAGCTTGAGTCGGGTCCCAAACACTGAAGCTTTCTTT. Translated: CASSLSRVPNTEAFF.

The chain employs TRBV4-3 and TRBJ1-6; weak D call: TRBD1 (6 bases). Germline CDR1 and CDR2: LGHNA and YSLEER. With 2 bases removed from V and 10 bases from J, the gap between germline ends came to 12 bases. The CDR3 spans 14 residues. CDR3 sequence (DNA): TGCGCCAGCAGCCAACACAGGGAAAGATCACCCCTCCACTTT. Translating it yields CASSQHRERSPLHF.

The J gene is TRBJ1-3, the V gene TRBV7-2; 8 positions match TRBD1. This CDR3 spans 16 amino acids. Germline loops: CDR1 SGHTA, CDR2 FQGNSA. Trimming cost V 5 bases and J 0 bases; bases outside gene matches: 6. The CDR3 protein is CASSTQGVNSGNTIYF. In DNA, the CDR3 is TGTGCCAGCAGCACACAGGGGGTTAACTCTGGAAACACCATATATTTT.

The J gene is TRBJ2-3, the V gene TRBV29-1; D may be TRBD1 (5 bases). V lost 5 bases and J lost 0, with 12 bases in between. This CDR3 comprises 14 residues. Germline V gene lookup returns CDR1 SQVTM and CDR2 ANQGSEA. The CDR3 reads CSVQPRVSTDTQYF. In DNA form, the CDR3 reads TGCAGCGTTCAACCCAGGGTTAGCACAGATACGCAGTATTTT.

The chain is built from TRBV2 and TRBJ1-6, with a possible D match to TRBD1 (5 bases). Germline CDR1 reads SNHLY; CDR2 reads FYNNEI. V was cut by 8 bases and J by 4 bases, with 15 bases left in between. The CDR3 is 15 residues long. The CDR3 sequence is CASGKGQGYNSPLHF. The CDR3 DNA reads TGTGCCAGCGGAAAAGGGCAGGGATATAATTCACCCCTCCACTTT.

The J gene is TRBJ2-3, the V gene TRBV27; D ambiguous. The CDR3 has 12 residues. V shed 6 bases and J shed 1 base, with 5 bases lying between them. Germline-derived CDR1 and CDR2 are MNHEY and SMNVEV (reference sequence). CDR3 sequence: CASRTGTDTQYF. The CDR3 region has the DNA TGTGCCAGCAGAACTGGCACAGATACGCAGTATTTT.

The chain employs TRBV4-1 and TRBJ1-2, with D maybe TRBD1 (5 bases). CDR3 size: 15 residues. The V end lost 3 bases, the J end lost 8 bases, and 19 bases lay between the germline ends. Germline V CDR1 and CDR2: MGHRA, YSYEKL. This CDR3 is CASSQSGREGEGYTF. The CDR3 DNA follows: TGCGCCAGCAGCCAGTCCGGCAGGGAGGGTGAAGGCTACACCTTC.

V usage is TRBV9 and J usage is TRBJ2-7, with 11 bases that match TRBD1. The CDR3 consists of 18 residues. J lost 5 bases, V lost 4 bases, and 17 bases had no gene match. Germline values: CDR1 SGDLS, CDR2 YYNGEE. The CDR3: CASSSQDRGRVVPHEQYF. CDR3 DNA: TGTGCCAGCAGCTCCCAGGACAGGGGGCGCGTAGTTCCCCACGAGCAGTACTTC. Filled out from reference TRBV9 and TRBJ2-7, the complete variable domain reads DSGVTQTPKHLITATGQRVTLRCSPRSGDLSVYWYQQSLDQGLQFLIQYYNGEERAKGNILERFSAQQFPDLHSELNLSSLELGDSALYFCASSSQDRGRVVPHEQYFGPGTRLTVT.

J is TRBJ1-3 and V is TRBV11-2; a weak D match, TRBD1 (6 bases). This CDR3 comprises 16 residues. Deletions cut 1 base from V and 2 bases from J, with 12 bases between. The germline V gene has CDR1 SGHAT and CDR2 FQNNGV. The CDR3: CASSLGWGQTGNTIYF. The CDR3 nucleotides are TGTGCCAGCAGCTTAGGATGGGGGCAAACTGGAAACACCATATATTTT.

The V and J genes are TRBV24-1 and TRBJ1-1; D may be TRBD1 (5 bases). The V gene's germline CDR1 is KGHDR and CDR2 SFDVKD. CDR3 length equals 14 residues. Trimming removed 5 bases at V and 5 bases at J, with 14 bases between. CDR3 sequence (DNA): TGTGCCACCAGTGTTTTAGGGGCGGGAACTGAAGCTTTCTTT. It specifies CATSVLGAGTEAFF.

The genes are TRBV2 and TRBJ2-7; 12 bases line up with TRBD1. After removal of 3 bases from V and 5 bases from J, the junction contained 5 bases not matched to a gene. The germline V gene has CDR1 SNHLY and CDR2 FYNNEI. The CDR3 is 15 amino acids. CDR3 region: CASSEEGDRGHEQYF. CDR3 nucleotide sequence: TGTGCCAGCAGTGAGGAGGGGGACAGGGGGCACGAGCAGTACTTC.

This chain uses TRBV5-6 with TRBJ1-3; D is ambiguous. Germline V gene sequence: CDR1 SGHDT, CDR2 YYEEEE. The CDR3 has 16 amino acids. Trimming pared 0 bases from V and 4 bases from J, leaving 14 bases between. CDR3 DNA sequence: TGTGCCAGCAGCTTGGGCGCTGCGGCCGAGGGAAACACCATATATTTT. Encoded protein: CASSLGAAAEGNTIYF. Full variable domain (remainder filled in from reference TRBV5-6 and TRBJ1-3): DAGVTQSPTHLIKTRGQQVTLRCSPKSGHDTVSWYQQALGQGPQFIFQYYEEEERQRGNFPDRFSGHQFPNYSSELNVNALLLGDSALYLCASSLGAAAEGNTIYFGEGSWLTVV.

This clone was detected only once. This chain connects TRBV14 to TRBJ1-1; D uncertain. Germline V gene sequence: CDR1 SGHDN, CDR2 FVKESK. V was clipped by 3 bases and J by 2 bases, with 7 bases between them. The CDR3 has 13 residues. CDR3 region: CASSQKSNTEAFF. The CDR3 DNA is TGTGCCAGCAGCCAGAAGAGTAACACTGAAGCTTTCTTT.

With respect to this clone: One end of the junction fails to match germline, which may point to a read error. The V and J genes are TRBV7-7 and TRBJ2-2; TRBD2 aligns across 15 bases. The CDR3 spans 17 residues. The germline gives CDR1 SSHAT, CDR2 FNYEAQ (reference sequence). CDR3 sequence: CASSPWTSGRGPGELFF. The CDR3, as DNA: TGTGCTAGCAGCCCGTGGACTAGCGGGAGGGGCCCCGGGGAGCTGTTTTTT.

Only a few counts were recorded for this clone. CDR3 nucleotide sequence: TGTGCCAGCAGCCAGGGGCGGGAGGGCCAGCAGTACTTC. It specifies CASSQGREGQQYF. The chain employs TRBV14 and TRBJ2-7, with 9 bases matching TRBD2. The V gene's germline CDR1 is SGHDN and CDR2 FVKESK. J lost 8 bases, V lost 3 bases, and 5 bases had no gene match. This CDR3 has 13 amino acids.

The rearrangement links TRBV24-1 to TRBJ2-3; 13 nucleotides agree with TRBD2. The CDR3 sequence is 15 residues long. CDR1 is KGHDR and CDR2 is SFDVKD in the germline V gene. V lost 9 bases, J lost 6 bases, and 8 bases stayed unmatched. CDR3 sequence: CATSRPGLAGDTQYF. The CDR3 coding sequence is TGTGCCACCTCTAGACCGGGACTAGCGGGGGATACGCAGTATTTT.

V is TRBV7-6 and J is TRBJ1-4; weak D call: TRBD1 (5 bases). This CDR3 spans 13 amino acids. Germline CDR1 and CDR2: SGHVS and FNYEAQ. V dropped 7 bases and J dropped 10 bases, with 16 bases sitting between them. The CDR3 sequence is CASTRDRRGKLFF. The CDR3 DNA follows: TGTGCCAGCACCCGGGACCGGAGGGGAAAACTGTTTTTT. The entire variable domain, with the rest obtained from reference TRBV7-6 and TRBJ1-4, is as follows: GAGVSQSPRYKVTKRGQDVALRCDPISGHVSLYWYRQALGQGPEFLTYFNYEAQQDKSGLPNDRFSAERPEGSISTLTIQRTEQRDSAMYRCASTRDRRGKLFFGSGTQLSVL.

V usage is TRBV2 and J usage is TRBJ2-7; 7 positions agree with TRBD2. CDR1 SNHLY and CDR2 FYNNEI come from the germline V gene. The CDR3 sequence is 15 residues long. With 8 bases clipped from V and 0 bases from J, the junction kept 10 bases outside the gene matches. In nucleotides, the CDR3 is TGTGCCAGCGGCTCAGCGGGGAGGAGCTCCTACGAGCAGTACTTC. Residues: CASGSAGRSSYEQYF.

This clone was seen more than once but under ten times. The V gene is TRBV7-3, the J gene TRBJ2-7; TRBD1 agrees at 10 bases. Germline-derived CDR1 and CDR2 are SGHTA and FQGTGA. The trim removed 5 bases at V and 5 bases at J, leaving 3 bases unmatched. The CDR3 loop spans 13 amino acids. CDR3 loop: CASSQGTGDEQYF. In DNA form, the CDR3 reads TGTGCCAGCAGCCAGGGGACAGGGGACGAGCAGTACTTC.

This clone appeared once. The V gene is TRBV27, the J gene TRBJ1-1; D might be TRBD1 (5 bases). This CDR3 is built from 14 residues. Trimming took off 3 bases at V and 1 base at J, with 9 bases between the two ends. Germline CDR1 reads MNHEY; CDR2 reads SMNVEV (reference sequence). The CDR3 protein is CASSFIDRNTEAFF. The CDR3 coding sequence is TGTGCCAGCAGTTTCATTGACAGGAACACTGAAGCTTTCTTT.